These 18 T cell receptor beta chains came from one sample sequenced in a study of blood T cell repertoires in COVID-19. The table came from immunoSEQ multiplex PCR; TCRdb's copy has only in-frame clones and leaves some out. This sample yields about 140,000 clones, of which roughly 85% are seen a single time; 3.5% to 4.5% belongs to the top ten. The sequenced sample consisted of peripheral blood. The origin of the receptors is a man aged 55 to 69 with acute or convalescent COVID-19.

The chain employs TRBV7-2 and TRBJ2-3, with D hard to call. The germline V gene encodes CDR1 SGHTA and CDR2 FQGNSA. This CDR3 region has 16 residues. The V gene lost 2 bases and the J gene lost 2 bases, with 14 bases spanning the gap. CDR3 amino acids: CASSLSLQAHTDTQYF. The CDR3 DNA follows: TGTGCCAGCAGCTTATCCCTCCAAGCCCACACAGATACGCAGTATTTT.

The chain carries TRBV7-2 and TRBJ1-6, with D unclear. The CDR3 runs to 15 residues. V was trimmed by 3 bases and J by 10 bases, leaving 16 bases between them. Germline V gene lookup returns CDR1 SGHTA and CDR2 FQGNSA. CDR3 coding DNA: TGTGCCAGCAGCTTGGAGCGGCATATAGGCTCACCCCTCCACTTT. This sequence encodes CASSLERHIGSPLHF.

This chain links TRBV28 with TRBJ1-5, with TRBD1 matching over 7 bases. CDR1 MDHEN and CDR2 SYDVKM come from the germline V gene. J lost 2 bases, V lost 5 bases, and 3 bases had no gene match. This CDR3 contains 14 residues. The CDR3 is CASSAGTGNQPQHF. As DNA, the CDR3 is TGTGCCAGCAGTGCCGGGACAGGCAATCAGCCCCAGCATTTT.

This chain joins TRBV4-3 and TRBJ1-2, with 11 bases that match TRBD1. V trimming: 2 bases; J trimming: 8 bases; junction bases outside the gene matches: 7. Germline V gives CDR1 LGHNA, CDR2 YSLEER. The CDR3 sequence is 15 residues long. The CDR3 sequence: CASSQSGQGATGYTF. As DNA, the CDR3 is TGCGCCAGCAGCCAATCAGGACAGGGGGCGACCGGCTACACCTTC.

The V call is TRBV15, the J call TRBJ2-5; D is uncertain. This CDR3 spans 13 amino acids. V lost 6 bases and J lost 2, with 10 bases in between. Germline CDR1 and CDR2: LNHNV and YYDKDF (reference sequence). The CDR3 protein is CATRGYRQETQYF. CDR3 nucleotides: TGTGCCACCAGAGGTTACAGACAAGAGACCCAGTACTTC.

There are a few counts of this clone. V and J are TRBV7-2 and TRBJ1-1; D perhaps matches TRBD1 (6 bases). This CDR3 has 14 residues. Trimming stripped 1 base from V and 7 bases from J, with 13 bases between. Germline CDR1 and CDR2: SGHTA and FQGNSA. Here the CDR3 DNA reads TGTGCCAGCAGCTTAGAGGGGGTGCGAAGTGAAGCTTTCTTT. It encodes CASSLEGVRSEAFF.

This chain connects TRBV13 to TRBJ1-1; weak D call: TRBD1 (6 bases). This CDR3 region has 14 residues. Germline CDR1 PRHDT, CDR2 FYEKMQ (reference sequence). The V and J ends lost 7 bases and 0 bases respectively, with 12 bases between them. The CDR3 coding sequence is TGTGCCAGCATCCCAGGGGAAATGAACACTGAAGCTTTCTTT. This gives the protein CASIPGEMNTEAFF.

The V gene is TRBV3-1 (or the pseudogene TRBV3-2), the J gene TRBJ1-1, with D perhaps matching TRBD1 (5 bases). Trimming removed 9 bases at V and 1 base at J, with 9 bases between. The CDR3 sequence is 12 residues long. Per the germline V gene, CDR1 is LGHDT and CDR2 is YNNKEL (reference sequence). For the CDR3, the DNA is TGTGCCAGTTCGGGGGGGAACACTGAAGCTTTCTTT. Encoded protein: CASSGGNTEAFF.

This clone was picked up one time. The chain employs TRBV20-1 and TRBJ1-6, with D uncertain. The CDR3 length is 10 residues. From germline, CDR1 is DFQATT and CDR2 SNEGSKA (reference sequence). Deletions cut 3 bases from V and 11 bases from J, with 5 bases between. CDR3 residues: CSAREPPLHF. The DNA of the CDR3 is TGCAGTGCTAGGGAGCCACCCCTCCACTTT.

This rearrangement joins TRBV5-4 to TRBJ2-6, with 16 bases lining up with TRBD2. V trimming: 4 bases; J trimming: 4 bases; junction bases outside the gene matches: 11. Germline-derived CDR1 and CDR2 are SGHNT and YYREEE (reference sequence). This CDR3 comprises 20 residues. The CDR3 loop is CASSPGLAGGRSGGANVLTF. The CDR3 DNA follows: TGTGCCAGCAGCCCGGGACTAGCGGGAGGGCGATCGGGGGGGGCCAACGTCCTGACTTTC.

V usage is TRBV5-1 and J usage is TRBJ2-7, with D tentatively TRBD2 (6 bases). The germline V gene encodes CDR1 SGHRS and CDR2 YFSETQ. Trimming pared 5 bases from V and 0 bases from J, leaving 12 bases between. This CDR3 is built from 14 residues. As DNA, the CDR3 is TGCGCCAGCAGGACCGGGACTTACTCCTACGAGCAGTACTTC. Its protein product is CASRTGTYSYEQYF.

CDR3 DNA: TGTGCCAGCAGTTACGAGGTGGAAAACATTCAGTACTTC. It specifies CASSYEVENIQYF. V and J are TRBV6-2 or TRBV6-3 and TRBJ2-4; D unresolved. Trimming took off 2 bases at V and 5 bases at J, with 7 bases between the two ends. The CDR3 loop spans 13 amino acids. Germline V lookup: CDR1 MNHEY, CDR2 SVGEGT.

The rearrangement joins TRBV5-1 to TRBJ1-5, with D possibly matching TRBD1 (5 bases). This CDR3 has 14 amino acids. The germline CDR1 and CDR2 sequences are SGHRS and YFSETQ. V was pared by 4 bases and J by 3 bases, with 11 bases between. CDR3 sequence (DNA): TGCGCCAGCAGCCCCGCAGGGCACAATCAGCCCCAGCATTTT. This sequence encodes CASSPAGHNQPQHF.

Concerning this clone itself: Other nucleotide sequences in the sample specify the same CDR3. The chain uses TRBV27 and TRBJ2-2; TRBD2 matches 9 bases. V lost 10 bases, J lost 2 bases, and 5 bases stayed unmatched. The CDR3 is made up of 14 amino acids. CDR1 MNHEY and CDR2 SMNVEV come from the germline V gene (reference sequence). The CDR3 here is CATLAGTNTGELFF. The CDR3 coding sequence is TGTGCCACCCTAGCGGGGACAAACACCGGGGAGCTGTTTTTT.

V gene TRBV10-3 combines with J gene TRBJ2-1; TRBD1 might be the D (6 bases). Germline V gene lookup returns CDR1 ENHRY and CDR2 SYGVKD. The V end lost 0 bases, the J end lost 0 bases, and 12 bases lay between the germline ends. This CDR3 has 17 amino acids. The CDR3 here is CAISESGGASSYNEQFF. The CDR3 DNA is TGTGCCATCAGTGAGTCTGGGGGCGCTAGCTCCTACAATGAGCAGTTCTTC.

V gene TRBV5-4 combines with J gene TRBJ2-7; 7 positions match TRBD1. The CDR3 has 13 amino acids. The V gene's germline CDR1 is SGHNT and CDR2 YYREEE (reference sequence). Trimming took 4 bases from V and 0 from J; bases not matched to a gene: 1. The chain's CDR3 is CASSHRGSYEQYF. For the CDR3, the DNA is TGTGCCAGCAGCCACAGGGGCTCCTACGAGCAGTACTTC.

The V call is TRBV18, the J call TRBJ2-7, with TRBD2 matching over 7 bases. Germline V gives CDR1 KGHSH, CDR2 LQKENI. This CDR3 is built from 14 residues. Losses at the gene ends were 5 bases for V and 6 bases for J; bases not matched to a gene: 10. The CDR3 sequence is CASSRSGMVREQYF. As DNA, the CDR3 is TGTGCCAGCTCAAGAAGCGGGATGGTCCGCGAGCAGTACTTC.

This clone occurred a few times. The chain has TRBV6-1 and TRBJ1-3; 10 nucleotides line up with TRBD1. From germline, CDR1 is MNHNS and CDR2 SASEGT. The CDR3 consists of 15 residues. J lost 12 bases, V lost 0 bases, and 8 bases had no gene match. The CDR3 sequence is CASSEAGQGQYNIYF. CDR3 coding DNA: TGTGCCAGCAGTGAAGCGGGACAGGGGCAATATAACATATATTTT.